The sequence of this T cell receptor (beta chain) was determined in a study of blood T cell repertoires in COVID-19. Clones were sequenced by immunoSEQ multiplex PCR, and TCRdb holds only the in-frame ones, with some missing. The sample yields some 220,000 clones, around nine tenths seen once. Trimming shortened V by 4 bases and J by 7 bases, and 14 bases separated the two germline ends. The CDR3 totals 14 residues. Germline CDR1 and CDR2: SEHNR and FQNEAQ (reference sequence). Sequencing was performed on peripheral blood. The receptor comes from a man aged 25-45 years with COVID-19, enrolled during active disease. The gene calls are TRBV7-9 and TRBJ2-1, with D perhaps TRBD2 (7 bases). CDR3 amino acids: CASSSSGGRNEQFF. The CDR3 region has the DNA TGTGCCAGCAGCTCCTCGGGGGGCCGGAATGAGCAGTTCTTC.